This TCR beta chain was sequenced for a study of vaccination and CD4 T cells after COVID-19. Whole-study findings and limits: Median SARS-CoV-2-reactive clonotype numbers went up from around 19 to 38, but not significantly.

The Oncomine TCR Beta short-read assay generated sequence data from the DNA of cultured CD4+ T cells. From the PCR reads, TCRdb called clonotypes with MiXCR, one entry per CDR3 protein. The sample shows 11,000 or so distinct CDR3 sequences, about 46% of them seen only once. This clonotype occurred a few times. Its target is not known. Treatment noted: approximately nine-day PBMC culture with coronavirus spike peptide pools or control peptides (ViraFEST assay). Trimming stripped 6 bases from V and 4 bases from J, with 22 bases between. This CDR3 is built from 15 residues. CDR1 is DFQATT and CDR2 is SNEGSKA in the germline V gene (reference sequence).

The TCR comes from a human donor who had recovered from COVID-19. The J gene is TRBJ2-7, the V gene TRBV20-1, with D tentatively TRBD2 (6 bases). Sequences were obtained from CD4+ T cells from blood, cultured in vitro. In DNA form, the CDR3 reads TGCAGTGCCTTCTCCCAGCTACGGGGGAAATACGAGCAGTACTTC. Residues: CSAFSQLRGKYEQYF.